This T cell receptor beta chain is drawn from a study of blood T cells in healthy people across ages. Study outcomes and limitations: The long-lived group displayed more naive CD4+ cells, plus higher diversity, than the aged donors did. Those diversity estimates obtained from one million T cells were thought to be underestimates.

On this clonotype itself: Its antigen is unidentified.

Each sample had at least 6.5 million PBMCs isolated. Alongside a J-beta primer mix, a sample-barcoded 5' primer served in a second PCR lasting roughly 7 to 11 cycles. Samples each returned at least 3 million CDR3-containing paired-end reads. TCRdb ran MiXCR on the 5' RACE reads and lists one entry per CDR3 protein. The data show over 1.5 million distinct CDR3 sequences, about 50% seen once. V shed 6 bases, J shed 10 bases, and the junction held 12 bases outside the gene matches. CDR1 MNHNS and CDR2 SASEGT come from the germline V gene. The length of the CDR3 is 15 residues. This chain uses TRBV6-1 with TRBJ2-1; 10 positions agree with TRBD2. Sequenced sample: blood. The receptor was isolated from a woman in her 40s in good health. CDR3 DNA sequence: TGTGCCAGCAGCTCTAGCGGGGGCCCATCTAACGAGCAGTTCTTC. Translating it yields CASSSSGGPSNEQFF.